This TCR beta chain came from a study of long-term antiretroviral therapy in people with HIV. The wider study: A decade or so separates the oldest specimens from the later 2015 immediate-ART recommendation. Study-level points and caveats: Upon ART, diversity increased but remained lower than transplant donor controls. Blood obtained between 2004 and 2017 may reflect older ART regimens.

The V end lost 3 bases, the J end lost 1 base, and 10 bases lay between the germline ends. The CDR3 consists of 14 residues. Germline CDR1 and CDR2: MGHRA and YSYEKL. To note about this clone: The antigen is not known.

Sequencing used immunoSEQ v3.0 at survey level. Generated by immunoSEQ multiplex PCR, the TCRdb table keeps only in-frame clones and is missing some. The sample has around 8,000 clones; roughly 84% are singletons. J is TRBJ2-7 and V is TRBV4-1; tentatively, D is TRBD1 or TRBD2 (5 bases each). This TCR was sampled from a man aged 25-45 years with HIV. This specimen consisted of unsorted PBMCs, obtained 0.3 years before starting antiretroviral therapy. CDR3 amino acids: CASSQGRDSYEQYF. The CDR3 DNA reads TGCGCCAGCAGCCAGGGACGGGATTCCTACGAGCAGTACTTC.